The source of this T cell receptor (beta chain) is a study of shared clonotypes between healthy human individuals (dated by TCRdb to about 2020). Background on the whole study: A few men and two women, aged 18 to 49 years, made up the cohort. Per donor, three plates each were used for CD4 naive and CD4 memory, two for CD8 naive, and one for CD8 memory. The study deeply sequenced blood TCR repertoires of 5 or 6 healthy adults to estimate repertoire size and the extent of clonotype sharing between individuals. Different laboratories and diverse techniques were used to prepare libraries and sequence TCR repertoires, to increase sequencing depth and limit assay-specific biases. Per donor, leukapheresis produced somewhere between about 0.94 and 9.5 billion PBMCs. Overall study results and their limits: Compared with non-shared clonotypes, clonotypes shared by all four sorted-subset donors had higher generation probabilities. Sampling was restricted to blood, and TCR repertoires in tissues likely differ from the TCR repertoires found in blood. The small number of donors limited the genetic and exposure-history diversity represented. Larger estimated clonotype richness was generally found for naive subsets than for memory subsets. Based on pairwise subsampling, the degree of clonotype sharing among donors was expected to be affected by sequencing depth. Sharing across a few donors was observed for approximately 5% of naive CD4, 3% to 3.5% of naive CD8, over 2% of memory CD4, and roughly 0.43% of memory CD8 clonotypes. Incomplete sequencing was indicated by rarefaction of sorted-subset datasets, despite the large sequencing depth.

Donors were healthy HIV-negative adults with no recently reported acute infections or vaccinations. Only Caucasian adults living in Nashville, Tennessee, USA were represented among the donors. CD4+ T cells were enriched by magnetic negative selection, after which naive cells were positively selected on CD45RA and the negative fraction was taken as the memory subset. After blood collection by leukapheresis, PBMCs were isolated using Ficoll-Histopaque density gradient centrifugation and then cryopreserved in the vapor phase of liquid nitrogen. Analytical flow cytometry was used to check the purity and quantity of every magnetically sorted T cell population. Each sorted fraction had its genomic DNA isolated and then quantified by UV absorbance on a Nanodrop 2000c. Using the deep immunoSEQ assay, TCR CDR3 regions were amplified from genomic DNA by multiplex PCR. For each cell subset, the extracted genomic DNA was distributed evenly across all wells of several immunoSEQ 96-well plates, and each plate served as one replicate. For sorted subsets, 200 to 250 ng genomic DNA, equal to approximately 30,000 T cell genomes, was loaded into each replicate PCR. The purified libraries were quantified using a Qubit 3.0 fluorometer, sized with a Bioanalyzer 2100, and then quantified again using the KAPA Library Quantification kit. Each immunoSEQ 96-well plate was sequenced on its own single-read 150-cycle Illumina NextSeq 550 flow cell. Per the source publication's procedure: Because the immunoSEQ output included only junctional sequences and no quality scores, the filtering could not be the same as the filtering used for full-length reads. To assign V/J genes and CDR3, sequences were annotated against IMGT germline references using PyIR, a Python wrapper for IgBLAST v1.9. Any read was removed if the V/J assignment was weak (E-value above 1e-6), the CDR3 was missing, or the read contained stop codons, out-of-frame junctions, or ambiguous translated residues. V3J clonotypes were defined as sequences sharing the same inferred V gene, J gene, and CDR3 amino acid sequence. Percentage overlap between repertoires was computed as shared unique clonotypes divided by the size of the smaller repertoire. Three approaches were used to assess repertoire richness: RTK rarefaction, the Chao1 estimator, and Recon v2.1 estimates of unobserved clonotypes. Generation probabilities for all TCRbeta clonotypes obtained by the gDNA method from a handful of donors were computed using OLGA. The table was pulled from immuneACCESS by TCRdb, which kept in-frame rearrangements only. Such tables lose some clones; where checked, under half of the loss comes from unresolved V genes, and the rest has no known cause. That table furnishes V, J and clone size, whereas the DNA furnished D and trimming. The table for this sample lists about 1.5 million clones; 95% to 99% of them were counted only once. The top ten clones comprise 0.45% of the sample.

As concerns this clone: Its cognate antigen has yet to be identified. Qualities for individual bases were not recorded, and no much larger clone is one base off.

The CDR3 runs 11 residues from the cysteine to the phenylalanine. Only the CDR3 DNA is retained, 33 bases long and in frame from the first base. V lost 7 bases and J lost 5 bases; the stretch between them is 9 bases long. CDR1 SQVTM and CDR2 ANQGSEA were looked up in the germline V gene. The sequenced sample consisted of naive CD4+ T cells sorted from blood. The meaning of the sample's cell subset or site label: CD45RA+ positively selected. This TCR was sampled from a man aged 25-45 years in good health. The rearrangement joined TRBV29-1 to TRBJ2-1, with no confidently assigned D gene. The CDR3 sequence is CSARDDNEQFF. Here is the DNA: TGCAGCGCACGTGACGACAATGAGCAGTTCTTC.